This TCR beta chain is drawn from a study of CD8 T cells in Susac syndrome. The authors reverse transcribed roughly 0.5 to 1 ug RNA with random hexamers. TCRdb analysed the immunoSEQ multiplex PCR reads with MiXCR anew, one entry per CDR3 protein. Of 85,000 to 130,000 distinct CDR3 sequences listed, less than 95% are singletons. Study-level points and caveats: As the study acknowledged, the number of individuals in its TCR sequencing and HLA analysis was relatively small. It was in TEMRA cells and active patients that Susac CD8+ clonal expansion peaked. Susac-specific public clones were found in both the total CD8+ and the CD8+ TEMRA repertoires, with approximately 16 in the former and roughly five in the latter.

About this clonotype: No antigen is known for it.

FACS was used to enrich TEMRA cells, whereas the CD8+ and CD4+ T cells were obtained by negative isolation. Trimming took 4 bases from V and 3 from J, leaving 10 bases between them. This CDR3 has 13 residues. From germline, CDR1 is MNHEY and CDR2 SMNVEV (reference sequence). This receptor was obtained from a human donor with Susac syndrome. V is TRBV27 and J is TRBJ2-7; perhaps D is TRBD1 or TRBD2 (5 bases each). Source material: CD8+ T cells from PBMCs. In nucleotides, the CDR3 is TGTGCCAGCAGTTCCGGGACGTACTACGAGCAGTACTTC. It yields the protein CASSSGTYYEQYF.